One and the same sample provided the 13 T cell receptor beta chains below, sequenced in a study of T cells in Graves' hyperthyroidism and ophthalmopathy. Amplified TCR beta CDR3 regions came from RNA transcripts. First-round RT-PCR targeting the TCR CDR3 was performed with the HTBI primer set. One entry per CDR3 protein, called by TCRdb with MiXCR from the multiplex PCR reads. The sample contains around 340,000 distinct CDR3 sequences, roughly 14% of which appear only once. The sequenced sample consisted of blood. The receptors were sampled from a woman in her twenties or thirties with Graves' hyperthyroidism.

This clonotype was found many times. The CDR3 reads CASSLGGVNEKLFF. In DNA form, the CDR3 reads TGTGCCAGCAGTCTCGGGGGGGTTAATGAAAAACTGTTTTTT. The genes are TRBV28 and TRBJ1-4, with a possible D match to TRBD1 (5 bases). The CDR3 is 14 residues long. With 5 bases removed from V and 4 bases from J, the gap between germline ends came to 11 bases. CDR1 MDHEN and CDR2 SYDVKM come from the germline V gene.

The V and J genes are TRBV5-1 and TRBJ2-3; TRBD2 agrees at 13 bases. Per the germline V gene, CDR1 is SGHRS and CDR2 is YFSETQ. The CDR3 covers 20 residues. Unmatched junction bases numbered 15, after V lost 0 bases and J lost 5 bases. The CDR3 region has the DNA TGCGCCAGCAGCTTGGCCCCGACTAGCGGGAGGCAAAACCGGGTAGATACGCAGTATTTT. Its protein is CASSLAPTSGRQNRVDTQYF. Looking up the rest from reference TRBV5-1 and TRBJ2-3 gives the full variable domain: KAGVTQTPRYLIKTRGQQVTLSCSPISGHRSVSWYQQTPGQGLQFLFEYFSETQRNKGNFPGRFSGRQFSNSRSEMNVSTLELGDSALYLCASSLAPTSGRQNRVDTQYFGPGTRLTVL.

Many counts were recorded for this clonotype. The chain combines TRBV28 with TRBJ2-4; no reliable D call. The V gene lost 8 bases and the J gene lost 1 base, with 12 bases spanning the gap. Germline CDR1 is MDHEN and CDR2 is SYDVKM. The length of the CDR3 is 14 residues. CDR3 in DNA: TGTGCCAGCGGTTCCGGCGAGGCCAAAAACATTCAGTACTTC. Its protein product is CASGSGEAKNIQYF.

This clonotype was seen a few times. A much larger clone sits a single nucleotide away, making a read error possible. The V call is TRBV7-9, the J call TRBJ2-7; D is uncertain. CDR3 length: 12 amino acids. Germline CDR1 is SEHNR and CDR2 is FQNEAQ (reference sequence). DNA of the CDR3: TGTGCCAGCAGCCTGGATCGTTACGGGCAGTACTTC. It is translated as CASSLDRYGQYF.

This clonotype was counted only a few times. The chain carries TRBV19 and TRBJ1-5; 8 bases match TRBD1. The CDR3 consists of 16 residues. Germline V gene data show CDR1 as LNHDA and CDR2 as SQIVND (reference sequence). With V trimmed by 7 bases and J by 7 bases, 15 bases remained unmatched. This CDR3 reads CASKGQDSGVRQPQHF. The DNA for the CDR3 is TGTGCCAGTAAGGGACAGGACAGTGGAGTAAGGCAGCCCCAGCATTTT. The entire variable domain, with the rest obtained from reference TRBV19 and TRBJ1-5, is as follows: DGGITQSPKYLFRKEGQNVTLSCEQNLNHDAMYWYRQDPGQGLRLIYYSQIVNDFQKGDIAEGYSVSREKKESFPLTVTSAQKNPTAFYLCASKGQDSGVRQPQHFGDGTRLSIL.

This chain joins TRBV7-8 and TRBJ1-2, with 10 bases that match TRBD1. Germline assignment: CDR1 SGHVS and CDR2 FQNEAQ. V shed 2 bases and J 2 bases; nucleotides not matched to a gene: 2. This CDR3 has 15 amino acids. The CDR3, as DNA: TGTGCCAGCAGCTTATCGGGACAGGGGAACTATGGCTACACCTTC. The encoded protein is CASSLSGQGNYGYTF.

This clonotype was seen more than once but under ten times. This rearrangement joins TRBV7-2 to TRBJ2-2, with D unresolved. Germline V gene lookup returns CDR1 SGHTA and CDR2 FQGNSA. Trimming cost V 2 bases and J 7 bases, with 5 bases left between them. This CDR3 has 12 amino acids. As DNA, the CDR3 is TGTGCCAGCAGCTTAATGCTCGGGGAGCTGTTTTTT. Its translation is CASSLMLGELFF.

The rearrangement links TRBV28 to TRBJ1-5; D gene ambiguous. Between the trimmed V and J ends, which lost 6 bases and 0 bases, there was a span of 12 bases. Looked up from germline, CDR1 is MDHEN and CDR2 is SYDVKM. The CDR3 is made up of 15 amino acids. CDR3 DNA: TGTGCCAGCAGCTCCGCGGACGGTAGCAATCAGCCCCAGCATTTT. Its translation is CASSSADGSNQPQHF.

In its sample, this clonotype was seen a few times. CDR3 bases: TGTGCCAGCAGTGAAGGAGGCGGGAGGTTCACCGGGGAGCTGTTTTTT. Translation: CASSEGGGRFTGELFF. The chain uses TRBV2 and TRBJ2-2, with 8 bases fitting TRBD2. CDR3 length equals 16 residues. Per the germline V gene, CDR1 is SNHLY and CDR2 is FYNNEI. V trimming: 1 base; J trimming: 4 bases; junction bases outside the gene matches: 5.

This clonotype has a handful of counts. The gene calls are TRBV3-1 and TRBJ2-1, with a possible D match to TRBD2 (6 bases). CDR3 length: 15 residues. Germline CDR1 reads LGHDT; CDR2 reads YNNKEL (reference sequence). Trimming removed 3 bases from V and 4 bases from J, with 13 bases in between. In nucleotides, the CDR3 is TGTGCCAGCAGCCAGGGGACTTCACGGTACAATGAGCAGTTCTTC. This sequence encodes CASSQGTSRYNEQFF.

This clonotype was seen at least ten times. CDR3 nucleotides: TGTGCCACCGGAGCAGGACAGGGGTTTGAGACCCAGTACTTC. Translation gives CATGAGQGFETQYF. The V call is TRBV2, the J call TRBJ2-5, with TRBD1 matching over 9 bases. CDR3 length equals 14 residues. From germline, CDR1 is SNHLY and CDR2 FYNNEI. V lost 10 bases and J lost 5; bases outside the gene matches: 11.

The chain uses TRBV11-2 and TRBJ2-3; TRBD1 matches at 8 bases. V was pared by 4 bases and J by 0 bases, with 3 bases of the junction left unmatched. Germline V gene lookup returns CDR1 SGHAT and CDR2 FQNNGV. CDR3 length: 15 residues. CDR3 amino acids: CASSSGQVSTDTQYF. For the CDR3, the DNA is TGTGCCAGCAGCTCGGGACAGGTTAGCACAGATACGCAGTATTTT.

This chain joins TRBV20-1 and TRBJ2-2; D gene unclear. Trimming shortened V by 6 bases and J by 6 bases, and 14 bases separated the two germline ends. CDR1 is DFQATT and CDR2 is SNEGSKA in the germline V gene (reference sequence). This CDR3 contains 13 residues. CDR3 coding DNA: TGCAGTGCCATGACGAAACGGCCCGGGGAGCTGTTTTTT. Amino acid sequence: CSAMTKRPGELFF.